The 23 T cell receptor beta chains below were found in one sample sequenced in a study of blood T cell repertoires in COVID-19. Assay: immunoSEQ multiplex PCR; the TCRdb copy retains only in-frame clones and omits some. The sample has about 170,000 clones, about 87% seen once. The sample taken for sequencing was peripheral blood. These receptors were taken from a woman at least 80 years old with COVID-19, enrolled during active disease.

The J gene is TRBJ2-1, the V gene TRBV7-2, with 8 bases aligning to TRBD1. V shed 6 bases and J 3 bases; nucleotides not matched to a gene: 7. CDR1 and CDR2 from the germline V gene are SGHTA and FQGNSA. CDR3 size: 15 residues. The CDR3 spells CASSSRDRIYNEQFF. In DNA form, the CDR3 reads TGTGCCAGCAGTTCCCGGGACAGGATCTACAATGAGCAGTTCTTC.

This chain links TRBV24-1 with TRBJ1-2; D unresolved. The CDR3 runs to 14 residues. Per the germline V gene, CDR1 is KGHDR and CDR2 is SFDVKD. Deletions cut 0 bases from V and 6 bases from J, with 10 bases between. CDR3 amino acids: CATSDLVTNHGYTF. The DNA for the CDR3 is TGTGCCACCAGTGATTTGGTCACAAACCATGGCTACACCTTC.

The rearrangement joins TRBV7-2 to TRBJ2-7; TRBD2 matches at 11 bases. Per the germline V gene, CDR1 is SGHTA and CDR2 is FQGNSA. This CDR3 region has 16 residues. The trim removed 2 bases at V and 3 bases at J, leaving 6 bases unmatched. This CDR3 is CASSLLAGGTRYEQYF. The CDR3 region has the DNA TGTGCCAGCAGCTTACTAGCGGGAGGAACCCGCTACGAGCAGTACTTC.

The J gene is TRBJ1-2, the V gene TRBV6-1; perhaps TRBD1 as D (6 bases). The V and J ends lost 3 bases and 8 bases respectively, with 16 bases between them. The CDR3 loop spans 14 amino acids. CDR1 MNHNS and CDR2 SASEGT come from the germline V gene. The CDR3 region is CASSEMPRGLGYTF. CDR3 DNA: TGTGCCAGCAGTGAGATGCCCAGGGGCTTAGGCTACACCTTC.

The chain is built from TRBV15 and TRBJ1-4, with TRBD1 matching 12 bases. There are 20 residues in the CDR3. CDR1 and CDR2 from the germline V gene are LNHNV and YYDKDF (reference sequence). J gave up 7 bases and V 2 bases, and 17 bases lay outside the gene matches. The CDR3 bases are TGTGCCACCAGCAGACCTCCTCCGGGACAGGGGGCTATCGATGGTGAAAAACTGTTTTTT. It encodes CATSRPPPGQGAIDGEKLFF.

This clone was detected only a few times. The V and J genes are TRBV28 and TRBJ2-5, with 7 bases aligning to TRBD2. This CDR3 has 14 residues. CDR1 MDHEN and CDR2 SYDVKM come from the germline V gene. With V trimmed by 6 bases and J by 1 base, 5 bases remained unmatched. CDR3 loop: CASSHGTTQETQYF. CDR3 sequence (DNA): TGTGCCAGCAGCCATGGGACTACCCAAGAGACCCAGTACTTC.

This clone was seen just once. The rearrangement uses TRBV7-9 and TRBJ2-3; possible D gene TRBD2, 5 bases. Germline assignment: CDR1 SEHNR and CDR2 FQNEAQ (reference sequence). The CDR3 length is 16 residues. Deletions cut 6 bases from V and 3 bases from J, with 19 bases between. The DNA of the CDR3 is TGTGCCAGCAGGCATAGTGTCGGGGAAGGAACAGATACGCAGTATTTT. As protein: CASRHSVGEGTDTQYF.

The rearrangement joins TRBV29-1 to TRBJ2-7; D uncertain. The length of the CDR3 is 13 residues. The V end was cut by 2 bases, the J end by 1 base, with 9 bases between. Germline V gene data show CDR1 as SQVTM and CDR2 as ANQGSEA. CDR3 in amino acids: CSVEFDKSYEQYF. DNA for the CDR3: TGCAGCGTTGAATTCGACAAATCCTACGAGCAGTACTTC.

This chain uses TRBV6-5 with TRBJ1-2, with TRBD1 identical over 11 bases. Germline CDR1 MNHEY, CDR2 SVGAGI. The V gene end was trimmed by 6 bases and the J gene end by 7 bases; junction bases not matched to a gene: 10. CDR3 length: 15 amino acids. In DNA, the CDR3 is TGTGCCAGCAGCACCCGGACAGGGGGCAATTTTGGCTACACCTTC. As protein: CASSTRTGGNFGYTF.

The J gene is TRBJ2-2, the V gene TRBV3-1 (or the pseudogene TRBV3-2), with 9 bases that match TRBD1. This CDR3 has 14 residues. V lost 7 bases and J lost 6; bases outside the gene matches: 6. CDR1 and CDR2 (germline): LGHDT, YNNKEL (reference sequence). The CDR3: CASTRQGGAGELFF. The DNA of the CDR3 is TGTGCCAGCACCCGACAGGGGGGTGCCGGGGAGCTGTTTTTT.

The chain carries TRBV28 and TRBJ2-7; possibly TRBD2 for D (5 bases). The CDR3 is 14 amino acids. Germline-derived CDR1 and CDR2 are MDHEN and SYDVKM. The V gene lost 5 bases and the J gene lost 1 base, with 12 bases spanning the gap. The CDR3 nucleotides read TGTGCCAGCAGTCCTTTGGGAGTTTCCTACGAGCAGTACTTC. Translated: CASSPLGVSYEQYF.

This chain connects TRBV6-5 to TRBJ1-3; unclear D gene. Germline V gene sequence: CDR1 MNHEY, CDR2 SVGAGI. The V and J ends lost 6 bases and 3 bases respectively, with 9 bases between them. The CDR3 extends over 13 amino acids. This CDR3 reads CASREGNGNTIYF. The CDR3 region has the DNA TGTGCCAGCAGGGAGGGTAATGGAAACACCATATATTTT.

The chain links TRBV29-1 to TRBJ1-1; 7 bases map to TRBD1. Germline trimming cut 6 bases from V and 2 bases from J; bases unmatched to any gene: 3. This CDR3 is 12 amino acids long. Germline V gives CDR1 SQVTM, CDR2 ANQGSEA. In DNA, the CDR3 is TGCAGCGTGGGACAGCTTAACACTGAAGCTTTCTTT. Its translation is CSVGQLNTEAFF.

The V gene is TRBV5-1, the J gene TRBJ2-2, with 14 bases matching TRBD2. Trimming cost V 4 bases and J 7 bases; bases outside gene matches: 9. Germline V gene lookup returns CDR1 SGHRS and CDR2 YFSETQ. The CDR3 runs 17 residues. DNA for the CDR3: TGCGCCAGCAGCCCCGGGACTAGCGGGAGTTTAAACGGGGAGCTGTTTTTT. It codes for CASSPGTSGSLNGELFF. Using reference TRBV5-1 and TRBJ2-2 for the parts outside the CDR3, the full variable domain is KAGVTQTPRYLIKTRGQQVTLSCSPISGHRSVSWYQQTPGQGLQFLFEYFSETQRNKGNFPGRFSGRQFSNSRSEMNVSTLELGDSALYLCASSPGTSGSLNGELFFGEGSRLTVL.

V and J are TRBV3-1 (or the pseudogene TRBV3-2) and TRBJ1-3; the D is unclear. From germline, CDR1 is LGHDT and CDR2 YNNKEL (reference sequence). The CDR3 totals 16 residues. V lost 4 bases, J lost 2 bases, and 15 bases lay in between. The CDR3: CASSPSLGETGNTIYF. As DNA, the CDR3 is TGTGCCAGCAGCCCGAGTTTAGGAGAAACTGGAAACACCATATATTTT.

The chain links TRBV5-4 to TRBJ2-1; D possibly corresponds to TRBD2 (6 bases). This CDR3 region has 13 residues. Germline V gives CDR1 SGHNT, CDR2 YYREEE (reference sequence). Trimming took 4 bases from V and 7 from J, leaving 12 bases between them. CDR3 region: CASSPETSNEQFF. CDR3 nucleotide sequence: TGTGCCAGCAGCCCGGAGACTAGTAATGAGCAGTTCTTC.

This chain connects TRBV4-3 to TRBJ2-7; TRBD2 matches at 9 bases. This CDR3 contains 15 residues. Germline CDR1 and CDR2: LGHNA and YSLEER. J was trimmed by 2 bases and V by 3 bases; bases with no gene match: 5. The CDR3 here is CASSQAAGGTYEQYF. Here the CDR3 DNA reads TGCGCCAGCAGCCAGGCGGCGGGGGGGACCTACGAGCAGTACTTC.

The rearrangement joins TRBV7-2 to TRBJ1-4, with D hard to call. Germline V CDR1 and CDR2: SGHTA, FQGNSA. The CDR3 is 15 amino acids. Deletions cut 1 base from V and 1 base from J, with 7 bases between. The CDR3 DNA is TGTGCCAGCAGCTTAGGAACTGTAACTAATGAAAAACTGTTTTTT. Encoded protein: CASSLGTVTNEKLFF.

This clone was seen a single time. The chain carries TRBV19 and TRBJ1-5; TRBD1 aligns across 8 bases. J was trimmed by 4 bases and V by 5 bases; bases with no gene match: 16. This CDR3 has 18 amino acids. Germline values: CDR1 LNHDA, CDR2 SQIVND (reference sequence). CDR3 in DNA: TGTGCCAGTAGTTTCCCCTCGGGGCAGGGGGCGAGGAATCAGCCCCAGCATTTT. Amino acid sequence: CASSFPSGQGARNQPQHF.

The gene calls are TRBV5-4 and TRBJ1-2; TRBD1 aligns across 7 bases. Germline assignment: CDR1 SGHNT and CDR2 YYREEE (reference sequence). With V trimmed by 0 bases and J by 7 bases, 6 bases remained unmatched. This CDR3 is 14 amino acids long. CDR3 bases: TGTGCCAGCAGCTTGGGACAGGGATCGTCTGGCTACACCTTC. Residues: CASSLGQGSSGYTF. Complete variable domain (other parts from reference TRBV5-4 and TRBJ1-2): ETGVTQSPTHLIKTRGQQVTLRCSSQSGHNTVSWYQQALGQGPQFIFQYYREEENGRGNFPPRFSGLQFPNYSSELNVNALELDDSALYLCASSLGQGSSGYTFGSGTRLTVV.

The chain employs TRBV11-1 and TRBJ1-5; D might be TRBD1 (6 bases). The CDR3 has 13 residues. Germline V gene lookup returns CDR1 SGHAT and CDR2 FQDESV (reference sequence). V was trimmed by 5 bases and J by 7 bases, leaving 12 bases between them. This CDR3 reads CASSEGGLQPQHF. The CDR3 DNA is TGTGCCAGCAGCGAGGGGGGGTTGCAGCCCCAGCATTTT. Looking up the rest from reference TRBV11-1 and TRBJ1-5 gives the full variable domain: EAEVAQSPRYKITEKSQAVAFWCDPISGHATLYWYRQILGQGPELLVQFQDESVVDDSQLPKDRFSAERLKGVDSTLKIQPAELGDSAMYLCASSEGGLQPQHFGDGTRLSIL.

The chain uses TRBV28 and TRBJ2-7, with D hard to call. The CDR3 contains 11 residues. With 2 bases removed from V and 6 bases from J, the gap between germline ends came to 5 bases. CDR1 is MDHEN and CDR2 is SYDVKM in the germline V gene. The chain's CDR3 is CASSLIAEQYF. The CDR3 region has the DNA TGTGCCAGCAGTTTAATAGCCGAGCAGTACTTC.

In this sample, this clone turned up a few times. The V and J genes are TRBV18 and TRBJ1-6; 8 bases match TRBD1. Germline CDR1 KGHSH, CDR2 LQKENI. The V segment lost 2 bases and the J segment 8 bases; nucleotides outside the gene matches: 5. This CDR3 has 15 amino acids. The CDR3 protein is CASSPGQGAHSPLHF. For the CDR3, the DNA is TGTGCCAGCTCACCAGGACAGGGAGCTCATTCACCCCTCCACTTT.